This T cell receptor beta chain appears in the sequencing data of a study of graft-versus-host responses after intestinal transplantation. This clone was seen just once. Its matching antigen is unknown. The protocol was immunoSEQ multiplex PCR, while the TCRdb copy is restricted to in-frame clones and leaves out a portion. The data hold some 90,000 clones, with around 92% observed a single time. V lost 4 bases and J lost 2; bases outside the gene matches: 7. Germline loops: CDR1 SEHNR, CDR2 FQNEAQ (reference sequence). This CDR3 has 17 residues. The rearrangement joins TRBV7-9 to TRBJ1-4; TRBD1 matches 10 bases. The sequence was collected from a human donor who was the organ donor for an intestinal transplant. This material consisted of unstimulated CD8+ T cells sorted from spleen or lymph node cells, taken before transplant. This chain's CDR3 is CASSSRDRGPTNEKLFF. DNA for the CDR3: TGTGCCAGCAGCTCCCGGGACAGGGGACCTACTAATGAAAAACTGTTTTTT.